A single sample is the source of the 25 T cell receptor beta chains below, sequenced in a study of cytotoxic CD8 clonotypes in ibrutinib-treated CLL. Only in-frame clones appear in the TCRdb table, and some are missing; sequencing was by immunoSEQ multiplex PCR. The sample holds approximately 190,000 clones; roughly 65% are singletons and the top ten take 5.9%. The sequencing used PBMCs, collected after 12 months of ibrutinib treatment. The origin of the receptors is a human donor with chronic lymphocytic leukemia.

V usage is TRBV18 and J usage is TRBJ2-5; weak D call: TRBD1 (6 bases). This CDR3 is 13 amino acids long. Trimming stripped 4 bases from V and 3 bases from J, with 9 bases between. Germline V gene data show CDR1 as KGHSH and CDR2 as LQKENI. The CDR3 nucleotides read TGTGCCAGCTCACTGGACAGAGAAGAGACCCAGTACTTC. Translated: CASSLDREETQYF.

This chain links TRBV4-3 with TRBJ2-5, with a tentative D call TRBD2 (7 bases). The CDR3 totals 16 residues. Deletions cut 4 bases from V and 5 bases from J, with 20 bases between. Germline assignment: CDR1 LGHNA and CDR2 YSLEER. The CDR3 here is CASSPHGPGGSETQYF. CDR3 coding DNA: TGCGCCAGCAGCCCTCACGGGCCGGGGGGCAGTGAGACCCAGTACTTC.

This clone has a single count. The CDR3 region has the DNA TGTGCCTGGACCCGAGGGGGACAGGGGGCTAGCCGGGCTTTCTTT. As protein: CAWTRGGQGASRAFF. The chain combines TRBV30 with TRBJ1-1; the match to TRBD1 covers 12 bases. With 4 bases clipped from V and 11 bases from J, the junction kept 14 bases outside the gene matches. CDR1 is GTSNPN, CDR2 SVGIG, per germline (reference sequence). This CDR3 has 15 amino acids.

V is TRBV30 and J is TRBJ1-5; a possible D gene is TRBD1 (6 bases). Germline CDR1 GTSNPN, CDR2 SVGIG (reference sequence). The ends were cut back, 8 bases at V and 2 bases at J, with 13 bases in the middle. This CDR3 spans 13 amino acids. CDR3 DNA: TGTGCCCAGAAGGGGGGCCGCAATCAGCCCCAGCATTTT. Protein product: CAQKGGRNQPQHF. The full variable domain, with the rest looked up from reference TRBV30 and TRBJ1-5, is SQTIHQWPATLVQPVGSPLSLECTVEGTSNPNLYWYRQAAGRGLQLLFYSVGIGQISSEVPQNLSASRPQDRQFILSSKKLLLSDSGFYLCAQKGGRNQPQHFGDGTRLSIL.

The CDR3 here is CASSMDTSNYGYTF. The CDR3 nucleotides read TGCGCCAGCAGCATGGACACTTCTAACTATGGCTACACCTTC. The chain carries TRBV5-1 and TRBJ1-2, with a possible D match to TRBD1 (5 bases). The ends were cut back, 4 bases at V and 0 bases at J, with 10 bases in the middle. Germline V CDR1 and CDR2: SGHRS, YFSETQ. This CDR3 spans 14 amino acids.

This CDR3 reads CSVEDGVEVQQYF. The CDR3 DNA follows: TGCAGCGTTGAAGACGGGGTGGAGGTACAGCAGTACTTC. The V gene is TRBV29-1, the J gene TRBJ2-7; a possible D gene is TRBD2 (5 bases). The CDR3 has 13 amino acids. Germline lookup yields CDR1 SQVTM and CDR2 ANQGSEA. Trimming pared 0 bases from V and 8 bases from J, leaving 14 bases between.

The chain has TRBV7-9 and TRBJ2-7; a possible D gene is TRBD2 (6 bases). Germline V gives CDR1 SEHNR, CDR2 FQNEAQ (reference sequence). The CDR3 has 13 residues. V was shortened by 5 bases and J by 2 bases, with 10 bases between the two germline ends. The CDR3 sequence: CASSPSAAYEQYF. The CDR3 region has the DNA TGTGCCAGCAGCCCTAGCGCCGCCTACGAGCAGTACTTC.

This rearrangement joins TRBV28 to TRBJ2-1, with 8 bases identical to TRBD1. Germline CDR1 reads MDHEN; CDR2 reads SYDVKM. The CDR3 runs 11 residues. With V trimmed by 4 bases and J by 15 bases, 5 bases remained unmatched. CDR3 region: CASSSDRAGFF. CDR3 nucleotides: TGTGCCAGCAGTTCGGACAGGGCCGGGTTCTTC.

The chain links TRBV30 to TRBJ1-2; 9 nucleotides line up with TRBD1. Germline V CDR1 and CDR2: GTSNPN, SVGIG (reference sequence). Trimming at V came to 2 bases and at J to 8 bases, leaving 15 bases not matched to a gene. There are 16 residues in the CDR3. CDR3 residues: CAWSFTGGASSLGYTF. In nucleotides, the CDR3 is TGTGCCTGGAGTTTTACAGGGGGCGCCTCCTCGTTGGGCTACACCTTC.

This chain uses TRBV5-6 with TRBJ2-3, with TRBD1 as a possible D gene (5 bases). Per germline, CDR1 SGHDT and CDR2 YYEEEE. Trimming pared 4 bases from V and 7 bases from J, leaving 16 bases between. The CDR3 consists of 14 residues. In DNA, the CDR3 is TGTGCCAGCAGCGAATCTGTACAGGAAAATACGCAGTATTTT. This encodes CASSESVQENTQYF.

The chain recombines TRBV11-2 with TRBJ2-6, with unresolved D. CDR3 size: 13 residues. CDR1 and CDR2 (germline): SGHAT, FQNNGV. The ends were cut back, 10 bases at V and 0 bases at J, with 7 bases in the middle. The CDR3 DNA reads TGTGCCACCCGGGTCTCTGGGGCCAACGTCCTGACTTTC. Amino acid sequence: CATRVSGANVLTF.

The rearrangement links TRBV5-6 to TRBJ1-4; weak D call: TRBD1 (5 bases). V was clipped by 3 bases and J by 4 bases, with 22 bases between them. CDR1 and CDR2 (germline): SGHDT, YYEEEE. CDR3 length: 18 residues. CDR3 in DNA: TGTGCCAGCAGCTCGGTACGGGCTGTTGGGACCTTTAATGAAAAACTGTTTTTT. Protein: CASSSVRAVGTFNEKLFF. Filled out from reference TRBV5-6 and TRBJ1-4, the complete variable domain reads DAGVTQSPTHLIKTRGQQVTLRCSPKSGHDTVSWYQQALGQGPQFIFQYYEEEERQRGNFPDRFSGHQFPNYSSELNVNALLLGDSALYLCASSSVRAVGTFNEKLFFGSGTQLSVL.

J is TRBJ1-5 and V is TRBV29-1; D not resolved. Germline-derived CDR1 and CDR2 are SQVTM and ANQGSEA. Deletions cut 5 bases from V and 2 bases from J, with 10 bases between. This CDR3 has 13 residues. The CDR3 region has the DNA TGCAGCGTTCAGGTTGGCGGCAATCAGCCCCAGCATTTT. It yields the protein CSVQVGGNQPQHF.

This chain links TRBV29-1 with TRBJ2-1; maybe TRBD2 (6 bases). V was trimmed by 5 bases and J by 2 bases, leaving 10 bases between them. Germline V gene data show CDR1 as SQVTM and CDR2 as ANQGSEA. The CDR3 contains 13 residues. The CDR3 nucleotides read TGCAGCGTTCAAACGGGGGCCTACAATGAGCAGTTCTTC. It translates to CSVQTGAYNEQFF.

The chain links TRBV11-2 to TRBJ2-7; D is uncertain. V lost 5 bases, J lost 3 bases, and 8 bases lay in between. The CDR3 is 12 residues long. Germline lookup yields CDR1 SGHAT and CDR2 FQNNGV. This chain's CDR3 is CASSPHGYEQYF. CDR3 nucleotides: TGTGCCAGCAGCCCACACGGCTACGAGCAGTACTTC.

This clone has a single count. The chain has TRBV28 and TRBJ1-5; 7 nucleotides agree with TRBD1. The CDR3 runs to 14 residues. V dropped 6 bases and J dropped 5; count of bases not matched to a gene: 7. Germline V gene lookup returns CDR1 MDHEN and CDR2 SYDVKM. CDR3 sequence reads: CASRPGGRDQPQHF. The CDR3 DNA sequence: TGTGCCAGCAGGCCAGGGGGAAGGGATCAGCCCCAGCATTTT. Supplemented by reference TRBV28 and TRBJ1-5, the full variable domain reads DVKVTQSSRYLVKRTGEKVFLECVQDMDHENMFWYRQDPGLGLRLIYFSYDVKMKEKGDIPEGYSVSREKKERFSLILESASTNQTSMYLCASRPGGRDQPQHFGDGTRLSIL.

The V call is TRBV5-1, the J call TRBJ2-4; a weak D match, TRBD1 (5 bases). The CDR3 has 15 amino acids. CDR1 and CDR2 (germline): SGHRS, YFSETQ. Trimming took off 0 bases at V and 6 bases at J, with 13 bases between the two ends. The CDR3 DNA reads TGCGCCAGCAGCTTGGTTAGGGGTACTTCAAACATTCAGTACTTC. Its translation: CASSLVRGTSNIQYF. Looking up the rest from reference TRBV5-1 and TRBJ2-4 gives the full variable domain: KAGVTQTPRYLIKTRGQQVTLSCSPISGHRSVSWYQQTPGQGLQFLFEYFSETQRNKGNFPGRFSGRQFSNSRSEMNVSTLELGDSALYLCASSLVRGTSNIQYFGAGTRLSVL.

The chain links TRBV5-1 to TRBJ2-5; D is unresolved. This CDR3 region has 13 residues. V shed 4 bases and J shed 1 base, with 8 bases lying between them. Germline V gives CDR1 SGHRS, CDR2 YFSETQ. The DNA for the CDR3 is TGCGCCAGCAGCCCGGCAGCCCAAGAGACCCAGTACTTC. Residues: CASSPAAQETQYF.

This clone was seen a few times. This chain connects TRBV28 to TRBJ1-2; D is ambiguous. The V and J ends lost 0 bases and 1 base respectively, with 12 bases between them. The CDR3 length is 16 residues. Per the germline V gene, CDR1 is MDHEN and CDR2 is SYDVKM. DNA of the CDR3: TGTGCCAGCAGTTTATGCCTGGAGGATCTTAACTATGGCTACACCTTC. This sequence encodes CASSLCLEDLNYGYTF.

The CDR3 here is CAWKKSSGNTIYF. The CDR3 DNA reads as TGTGCCTGGAAGAAGAGCTCTGGAAACACCATATATTTT. The chain carries TRBV30 and TRBJ1-3; D gene unclear. Germline V CDR1 and CDR2: GTSNPN, SVGIG (reference sequence). The CDR3 has 13 residues. V was cut by 4 bases and J by 0 bases, with 7 bases left in between.

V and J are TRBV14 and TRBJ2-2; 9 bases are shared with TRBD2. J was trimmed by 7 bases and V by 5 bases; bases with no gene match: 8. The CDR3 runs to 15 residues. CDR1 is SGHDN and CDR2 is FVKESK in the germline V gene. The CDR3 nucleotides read TGTGCCAGCAGCATAATAGCGGGAGACGACGGGGAGCTGTTTTTT. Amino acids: CASSIIAGDDGELFF.

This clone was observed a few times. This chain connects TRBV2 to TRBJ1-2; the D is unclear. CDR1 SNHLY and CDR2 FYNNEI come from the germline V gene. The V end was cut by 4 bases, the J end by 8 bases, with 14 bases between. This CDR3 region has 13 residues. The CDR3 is CASSVGRSSGYTF. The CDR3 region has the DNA TGTGCCAGCAGTGTGGGCAGGTCGTCGGGCTACACCTTC.

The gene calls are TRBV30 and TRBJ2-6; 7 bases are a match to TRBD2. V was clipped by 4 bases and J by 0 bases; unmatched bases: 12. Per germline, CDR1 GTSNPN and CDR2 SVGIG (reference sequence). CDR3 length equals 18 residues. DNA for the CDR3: TGTGCCTGGATCCCCCGGGGGAGGGTTTTCTCTGGGGCCAACGTCCTGACTTTC. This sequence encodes CAWIPRGRVFSGANVLTF.

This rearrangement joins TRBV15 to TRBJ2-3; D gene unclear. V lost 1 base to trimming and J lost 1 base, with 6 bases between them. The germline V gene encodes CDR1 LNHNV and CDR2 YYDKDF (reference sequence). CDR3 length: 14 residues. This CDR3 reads CATSRGGGTDTQYF. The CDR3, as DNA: TGTGCCACCAGCAGAGGTGGGGGCACAGATACGCAGTATTTT. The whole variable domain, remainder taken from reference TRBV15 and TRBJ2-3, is DAMVIQNPRYQVTQFGKPVTLSCSQTLNHNVMYWYQQKSSQAPKLLFHYYDKDFNNEADTPDNFQSRRPNTSFCFLDIRSPGLGDTAMYLCATSRGGGTDTQYFGPGTRLTVL.

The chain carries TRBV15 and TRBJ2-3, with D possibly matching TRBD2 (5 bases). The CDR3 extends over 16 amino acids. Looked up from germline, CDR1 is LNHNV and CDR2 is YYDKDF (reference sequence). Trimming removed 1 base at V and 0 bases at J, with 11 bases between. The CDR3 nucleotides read TGTGCCACCAGCAGAGGGGGAGAATCTAGCACAGATACGCAGTATTTT. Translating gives CATSRGGESSTDTQYF.